This T cell receptor beta chain was recovered during a study of blood T cell repertoires in COVID-19. At the level of the study: Nucleic acid was either cDNA or gDNA, and it came from T cells, B-cell-depleted T cells, or PBMCs.

Per the study methods: From reference gene primer amplification, estimates of nucleated cell counts were derived. TCRdb keeps only in-frame clones here, not all; method: immunoSEQ multiplex PCR. V and J calls and clone size come straight from that table; D and trimming were deduced from the DNA. Of 200,000 to 250,000 clones in the sample, 82% are singletons; the top ten hold about 4.8%. The CDR3 has 16 residues. Germline assignment: CDR1 SGHAT and CDR2 FQNNGV. J gave up 2 bases and V 5 bases, and 10 bases lay outside the gene matches. The sequencing sample was made of peripheral blood. The clonotype originates from a woman in her 70s with acute or convalescent COVID-19. The chain carries TRBV11-2 and TRBJ1-1, with 8 bases identical to TRBD1. CDR3 residues: CASSPQQGGGNTEAFF. The CDR3 nucleotides read TGTGCCAGCAGCCCACAACAGGGGGGGGGCAACACTGAAGCTTTCTTT.